This T cell receptor (beta chain) comes out of a study of blood T cell repertoires in COVID-19. This table comes from immunoSEQ multiplex PCR, and its TCRdb copy is limited to in-frame clones, with some not included. Of around 80,000 clones in the sample, roughly 80% were seen once. Germline CDR1 SQVTM, CDR2 ANQGSEA. The CDR3 is 13 residues long. V was clipped by 4 bases and J by 4 bases; unmatched bases: 3. The gene calls are TRBV29-1 and TRBJ2-1, with TRBD1 identical over 8 bases. The TCR comes from a man older than 75 with acute or convalescent COVID-19. The sequencing input was peripheral blood. The CDR3 reads CSVARDRYNEQFF. The CDR3 nucleotides read TGCAGCGTTGCTCGGGACAGGTACAATGAGCAGTTCTTC.